A single sample gave rise to the 4 T cell receptor beta chains below, sequenced in a study of cytomegalovirus exposure and HLA in healthy donors. Amplification used 60 Vbeta primers and 13 Jbeta primers. TCRdb keeps only in-frame clones here, not all; method: immunoSEQ multiplex PCR. The sample comprises fewer than 60,000 clones, roughly 60% of which are singletons, and about 12% rests with the top ten. Sequencing was performed on PBMCs. Receptor source: a human donor in good health.

CDR3 region: CASTRAEGTAQPQHF. CDR3 DNA sequence: TGTGCCAGCACCCGGGCGGAGGGAACCGCCCAGCCCCAGCATTTT. This chain uses TRBV6-1 with TRBJ1-5; no definite D call. Germline loops: CDR1 MNHNS, CDR2 SASEGT. This CDR3 contains 15 residues. Between the trimmed V and J ends, which lost 7 bases and 7 bases, there was a span of 20 bases.

The chain is built from TRBV4-3 and TRBJ1-2; D uncertain. Trimming took off 1 base at V and 1 base at J, with 7 bases between the two ends. Germline CDR1 is LGHNA and CDR2 is YSLEER. This CDR3 is built from 14 residues. CDR3 amino acids: CASSQGHFNYGYTF. Here the CDR3 DNA reads TGCGCCAGCAGCCAAGGACACTTTAACTATGGCTACACCTTC.

The CDR3 nucleotides are TGTGCCAGCAGTTCCCCGGACAGCTTGAACACTGAAGCTTTCTTT. Encoded protein: CASSSPDSLNTEAFF. The chain combines TRBV6-6 with TRBJ1-1; D possibly corresponds to TRBD1 (6 bases). The CDR3 covers 15 residues. In germline, CDR1 is MNHNY, CDR2 SVGAGI (reference sequence). V was cut by 4 bases and J by 0 bases, with 12 bases left in between.

In DNA, the CDR3 is TGTGCCAGCAGCGCCGGGACTAGGGGCTACGAGCAGTACTTC. Protein product: CASSAGTRGYEQYF. The rearrangement uses TRBV9 and TRBJ2-7; TRBD2 agrees at 8 bases. CDR1 SGDLS and CDR2 YYNGEE come from the germline V gene. The CDR3 is made up of 14 amino acids. V dropped 3 bases and J dropped 3; count of bases not matched to a gene: 5.